The present entry profiles one T cell receptor beta chain with its context. What it recognizes is unknown. These data originate in a study of monozygotic twins with inflammatory bowel disease. The germline gives CDR1 SGHTA, CDR2 FQGTGA. This CDR3 contains 14 residues. Collection of a roughly 2.7 ml blood sample took place per donor. Findings of the study overall: Among patients, repertoires may have gained variability from differing immunosuppressive treatments. Support for a single strong signal or clonotype associated with IBD was absent.

TCRdb re-called the 5' RACE reads and gives one entry per CDR3 protein, without DNA. Its listing shows about 210,000 distinct CDR3 sequences. This chain joins TRBV7-3 and TRBJ2-5. This receptor was taken from a human donor with ulcerative colitis or Crohn's disease, or a healthy co-twin of an affected twin (not recorded which). The material sequenced was blood. The CDR3 sequence is CASSSVDSQETQYF.